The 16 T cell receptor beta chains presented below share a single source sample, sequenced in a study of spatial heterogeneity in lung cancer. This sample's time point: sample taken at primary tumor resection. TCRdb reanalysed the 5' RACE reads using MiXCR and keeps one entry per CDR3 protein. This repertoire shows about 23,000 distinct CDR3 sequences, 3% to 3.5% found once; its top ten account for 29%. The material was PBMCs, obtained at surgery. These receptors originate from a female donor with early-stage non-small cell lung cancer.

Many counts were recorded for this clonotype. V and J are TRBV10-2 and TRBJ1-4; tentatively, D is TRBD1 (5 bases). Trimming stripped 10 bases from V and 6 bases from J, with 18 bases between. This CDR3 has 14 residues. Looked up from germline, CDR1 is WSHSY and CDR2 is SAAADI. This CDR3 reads CATRGRGEDEKLFF. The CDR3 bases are TGCGCCACGAGAGGGAGGGGAGAAGATGAAAAACTGTTTTTT.

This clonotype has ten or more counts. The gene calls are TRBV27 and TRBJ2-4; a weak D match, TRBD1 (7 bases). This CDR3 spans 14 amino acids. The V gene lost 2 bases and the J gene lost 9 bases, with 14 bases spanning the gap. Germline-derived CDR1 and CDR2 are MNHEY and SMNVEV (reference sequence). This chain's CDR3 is CASSLDGRGAIQYF. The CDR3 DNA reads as TGTGCCAGCAGTTTAGACGGCAGGGGGGCCATTCAGTACTTC.

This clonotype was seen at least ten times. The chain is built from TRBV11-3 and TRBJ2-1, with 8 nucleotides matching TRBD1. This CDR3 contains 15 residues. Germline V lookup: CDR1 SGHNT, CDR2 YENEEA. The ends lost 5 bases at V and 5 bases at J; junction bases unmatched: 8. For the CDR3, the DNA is TGTGCCAGCAGCCCTAGGACAGGGTTTCACAATGAGCAGTTCTTC. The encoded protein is CASSPRTGFHNEQFF.

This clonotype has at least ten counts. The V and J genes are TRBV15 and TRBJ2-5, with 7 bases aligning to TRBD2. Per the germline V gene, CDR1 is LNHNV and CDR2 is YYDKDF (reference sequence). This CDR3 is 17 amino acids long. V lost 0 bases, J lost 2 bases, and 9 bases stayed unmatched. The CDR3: CATSRDLPAGRQETQYF. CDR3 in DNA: TGTGCCACCAGCAGAGATCTCCCAGCGGGAAGACAAGAGACCCAGTACTTC.

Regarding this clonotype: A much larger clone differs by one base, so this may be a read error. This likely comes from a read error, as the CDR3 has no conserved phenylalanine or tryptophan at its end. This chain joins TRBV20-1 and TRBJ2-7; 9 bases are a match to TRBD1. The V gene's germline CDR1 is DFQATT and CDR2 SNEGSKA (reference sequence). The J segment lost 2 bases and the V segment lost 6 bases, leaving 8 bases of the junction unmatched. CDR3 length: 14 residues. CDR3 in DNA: TGCAGTGCCCAGTCCTGGGACAGGGCCTACGAGCAGTACTTA. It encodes CSAQSWDRAYEQYL.

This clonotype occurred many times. The chain's CDR3 is CASSQEQRQETQYF. DNA for the CDR3: TGTGCCAGCAGCCAAGAACAGCGCCAAGAGACCCAGTACTTC. V is TRBV3-1 and J is TRBJ2-5; the D is unclear. Trimming stripped 0 bases from V and 1 base from J, with 6 bases between. This CDR3 is built from 14 residues. Per the germline V gene, CDR1 is LGHDT and CDR2 is YNNKEL (reference sequence).

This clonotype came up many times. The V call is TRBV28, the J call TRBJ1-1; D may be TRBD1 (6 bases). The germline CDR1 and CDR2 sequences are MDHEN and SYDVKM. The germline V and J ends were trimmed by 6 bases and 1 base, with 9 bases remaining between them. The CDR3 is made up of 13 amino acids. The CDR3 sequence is CASRIQGNTEAFF. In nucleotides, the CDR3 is TGTGCCAGCAGGATACAGGGGAACACTGAAGCTTTCTTT.

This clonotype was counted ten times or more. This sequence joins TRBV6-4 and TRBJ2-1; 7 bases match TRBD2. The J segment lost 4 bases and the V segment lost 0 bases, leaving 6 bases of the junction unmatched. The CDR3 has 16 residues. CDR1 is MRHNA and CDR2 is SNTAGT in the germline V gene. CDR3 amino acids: CASSDSLAGDYNEQFF. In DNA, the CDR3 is TGTGCCAGCAGTGACTCTCTCGCGGGAGATTACAATGAGCAGTTCTTC.

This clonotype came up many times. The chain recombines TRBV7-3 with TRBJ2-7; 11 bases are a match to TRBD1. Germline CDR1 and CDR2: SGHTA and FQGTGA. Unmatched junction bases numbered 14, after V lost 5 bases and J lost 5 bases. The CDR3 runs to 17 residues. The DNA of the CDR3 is TGTGCCAGCAGCCCTACCTCCCCGGGACAGGGGGGCCACGAGCAGTACTTC. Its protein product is CASSPTSPGQGGHEQYF.

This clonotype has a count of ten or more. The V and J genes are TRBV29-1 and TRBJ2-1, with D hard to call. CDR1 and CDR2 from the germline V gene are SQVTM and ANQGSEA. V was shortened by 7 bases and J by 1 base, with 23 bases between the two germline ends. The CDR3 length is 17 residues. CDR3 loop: CSARPPISEPSYNEQFF. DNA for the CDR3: TGCAGCGCTAGACCCCCAATATCGGAACCATCCTACAATGAGCAGTTCTTC.

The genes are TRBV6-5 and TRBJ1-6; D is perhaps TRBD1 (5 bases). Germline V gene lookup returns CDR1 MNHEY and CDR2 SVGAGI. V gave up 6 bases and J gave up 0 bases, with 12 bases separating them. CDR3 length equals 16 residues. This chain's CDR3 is CASRGTESSYNSPLHF. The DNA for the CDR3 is TGTGCCAGCAGAGGGACGGAGAGCTCCTATAATTCACCCCTCCACTTT.

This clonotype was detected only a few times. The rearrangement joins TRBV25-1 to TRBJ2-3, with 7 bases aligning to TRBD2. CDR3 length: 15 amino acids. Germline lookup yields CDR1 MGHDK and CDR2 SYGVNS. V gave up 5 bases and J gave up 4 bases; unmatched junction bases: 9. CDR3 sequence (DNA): TGTGCCAGCAGTTTGGGCGGGAGTTCCGCAGATACGCAGTATTTT. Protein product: CASSLGGSSADTQYF.

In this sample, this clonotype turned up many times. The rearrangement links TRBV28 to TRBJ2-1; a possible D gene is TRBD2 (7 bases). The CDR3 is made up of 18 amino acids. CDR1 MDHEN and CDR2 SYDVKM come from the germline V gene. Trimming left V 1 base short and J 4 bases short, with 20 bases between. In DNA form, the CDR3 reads TGTGCCAGCAGTTTATCCCTTTGGGGAGGGGGGGTATACAATGAGCAGTTCTTC. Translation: CASSLSLWGGGVYNEQFF.

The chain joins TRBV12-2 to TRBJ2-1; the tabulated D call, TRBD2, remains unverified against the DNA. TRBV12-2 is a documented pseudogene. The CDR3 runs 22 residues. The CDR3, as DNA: TGTGCAAGTCGCTTAGAAAATCCGGGACTAGCGGGAGTCAACAGCTCCTACAATGAGCAGTTCTTC. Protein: CASRLENPGLAGVNSSYNEQFF.

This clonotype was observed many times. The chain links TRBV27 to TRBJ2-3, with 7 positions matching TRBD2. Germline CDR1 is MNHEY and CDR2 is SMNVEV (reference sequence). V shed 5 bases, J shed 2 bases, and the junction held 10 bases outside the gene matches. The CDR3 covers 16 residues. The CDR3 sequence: CASSPWDYRTTDTQYF. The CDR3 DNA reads TGTGCCAGCAGTCCGTGGGACTATCGGACCACAGATACGCAGTATTTT.

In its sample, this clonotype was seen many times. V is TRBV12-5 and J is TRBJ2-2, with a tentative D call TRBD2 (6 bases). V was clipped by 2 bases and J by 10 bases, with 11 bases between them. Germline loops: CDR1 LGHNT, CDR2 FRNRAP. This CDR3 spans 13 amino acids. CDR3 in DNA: TGTGCTAGTGGTTTGAGACCGGGAGTGGAGCTGTTTTTT. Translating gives CASGLRPGVELFF.